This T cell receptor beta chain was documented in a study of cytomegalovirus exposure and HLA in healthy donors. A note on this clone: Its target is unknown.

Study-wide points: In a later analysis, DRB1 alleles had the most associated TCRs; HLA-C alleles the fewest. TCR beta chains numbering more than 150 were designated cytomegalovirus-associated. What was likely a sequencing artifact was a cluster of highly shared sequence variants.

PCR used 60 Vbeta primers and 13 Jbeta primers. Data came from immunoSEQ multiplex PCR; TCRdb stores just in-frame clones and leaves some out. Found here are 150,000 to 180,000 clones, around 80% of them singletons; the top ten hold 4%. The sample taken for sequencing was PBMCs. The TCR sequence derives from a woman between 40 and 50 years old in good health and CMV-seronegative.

CDR3 DNA: TGTGCCAGCAGCGTACGGAATGAGCAGTTCTTC. Protein: CASSVRNEQFF. The chain recombines TRBV11-3 with TRBJ2-1; D ambiguous. Germline CDR1 is SGHNT and CDR2 is YENEEA. The V end was cut by 5 bases, the J end by 7 bases, with 6 bases between. This CDR3 contains 11 residues. The full variable domain, in which reference TRBV11-3 and TRBJ2-1 provide the parts outside the CDR3, is EAGVVQSPRYKIIEKKQPVAFWCNPISGHNTLYWYLQNLGQGPELLIRYENEEAVDDSQLPKDRFSAERLKGVDSTLKIQPAELGDSAVYLCASSVRNEQFFGPGTRLTVL.